Detailed here is one T cell receptor beta chain. No antigen is known for it. The data are from a study of PD-1 blockade in classical Hodgkin lymphoma. Study conclusions and caveats: Baseline diversity was lower in partial responders and progressors than complete responders.

Germline V gene sequence: CDR1 LGHNA, CDR2 YNFKEQ. V lost 0 bases to trimming and J lost 4 bases; unmatched junction nucleotides: 7. This CDR3 spans 16 amino acids. Profiled with immunoSEQ multiplex PCR; TCRdb holds only in-frame clones, not every one. The sample records tens of thousands of clones, roughly 90% being singletons. Time point reported: cycle 4 day 1 (C4D1), after 6 weeks of nivolumab. The patients all showed relapse after autologous stem cell transplantation, while their brentuximab vedotin exposure varied. From thawed PBMCs, CD4+ T cells were purified using magnetic negative selection. The specimen was CD4+ T cells from blood, collected before the fourth cycle of nivolumab. The TCR comes from a human donor with classical Hodgkin lymphoma. This chain uses TRBV4-2 with TRBJ1-2, with 8 bases fitting TRBD1. CDR3 residues: CASSQDRDRFFYGYTF. The CDR3 DNA is TGTGCCAGCAGCCAAGATAGGGACAGGTTTTTCTATGGCTACACCTTC.